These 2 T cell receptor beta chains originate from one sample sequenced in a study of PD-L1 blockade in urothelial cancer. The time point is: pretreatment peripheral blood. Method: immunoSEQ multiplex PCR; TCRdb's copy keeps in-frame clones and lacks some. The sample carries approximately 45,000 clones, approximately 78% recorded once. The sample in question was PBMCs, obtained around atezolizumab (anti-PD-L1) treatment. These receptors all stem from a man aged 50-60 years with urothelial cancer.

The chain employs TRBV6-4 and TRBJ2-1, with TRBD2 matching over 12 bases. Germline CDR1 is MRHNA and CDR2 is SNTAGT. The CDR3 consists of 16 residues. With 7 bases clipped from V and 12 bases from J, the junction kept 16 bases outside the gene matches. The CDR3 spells CASILPGPSGRALQFF. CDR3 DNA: TGTGCCAGCATCCTCCCGGGCCCTAGCGGGAGGGCCTTGCAGTTCTTC.

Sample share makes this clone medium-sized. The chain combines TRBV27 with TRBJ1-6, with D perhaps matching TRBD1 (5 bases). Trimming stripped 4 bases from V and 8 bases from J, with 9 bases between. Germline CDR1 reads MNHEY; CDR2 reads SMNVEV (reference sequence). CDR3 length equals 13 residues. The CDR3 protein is CASSSDSYSPLHF. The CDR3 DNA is TGTGCCAGCAGTTCCGACAGTTATTCACCCCTCCACTTT.